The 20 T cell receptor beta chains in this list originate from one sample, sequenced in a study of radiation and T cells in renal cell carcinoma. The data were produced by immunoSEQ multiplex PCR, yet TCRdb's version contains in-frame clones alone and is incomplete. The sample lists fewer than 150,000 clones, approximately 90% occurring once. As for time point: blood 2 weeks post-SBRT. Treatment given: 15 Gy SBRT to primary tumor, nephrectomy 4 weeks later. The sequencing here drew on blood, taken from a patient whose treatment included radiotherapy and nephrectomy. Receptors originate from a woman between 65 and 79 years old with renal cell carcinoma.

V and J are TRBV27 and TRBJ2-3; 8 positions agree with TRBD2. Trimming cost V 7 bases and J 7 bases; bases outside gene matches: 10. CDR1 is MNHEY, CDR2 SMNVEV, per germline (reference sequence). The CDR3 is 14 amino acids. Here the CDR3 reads CASIQRGTPHTQYF. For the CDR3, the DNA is TGTGCCAGCATTCAGCGGGGGACCCCCCATACGCAGTATTTT.

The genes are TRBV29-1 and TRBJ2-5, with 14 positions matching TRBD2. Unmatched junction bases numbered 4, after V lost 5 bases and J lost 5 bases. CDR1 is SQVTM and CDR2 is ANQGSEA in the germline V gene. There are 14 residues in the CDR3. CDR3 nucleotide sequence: TGCAGCGTTCGACTAGCGGGGGGGCGCGAGACCCAGTACTTC. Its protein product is CSVRLAGGRETQYF. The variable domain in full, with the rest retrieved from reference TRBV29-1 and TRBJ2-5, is SAVISQKPSRDICQRGTSLTIQCQVDSQVTMMFWYRQQPGQSLTLIATANQGSEATYESGFVIDKFPISRPNLTFSTLTVSNMSPEDSSIYLCSVRLAGGRETQYFGPGTRLLVL.

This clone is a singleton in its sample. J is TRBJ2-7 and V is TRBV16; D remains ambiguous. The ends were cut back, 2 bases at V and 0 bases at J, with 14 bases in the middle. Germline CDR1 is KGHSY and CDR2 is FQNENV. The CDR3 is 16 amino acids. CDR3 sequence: CASSQLASRISYEQYF. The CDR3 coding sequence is TGTGCCAGCAGCCAACTCGCTTCAAGGATCTCCTACGAGCAGTACTTC.

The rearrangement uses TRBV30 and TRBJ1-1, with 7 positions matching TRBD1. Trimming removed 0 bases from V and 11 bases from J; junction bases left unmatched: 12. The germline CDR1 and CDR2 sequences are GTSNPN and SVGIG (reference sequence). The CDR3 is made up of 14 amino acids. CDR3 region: CAWSVRGGGVGAFF. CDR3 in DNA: TGTGCCTGGAGTGTACGAGGGGGCGGGGTAGGGGCTTTCTTT.

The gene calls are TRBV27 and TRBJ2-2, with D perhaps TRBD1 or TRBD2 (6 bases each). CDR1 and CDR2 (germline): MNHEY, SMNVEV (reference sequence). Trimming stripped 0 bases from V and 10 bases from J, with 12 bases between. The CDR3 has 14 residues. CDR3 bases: TGTGCCAGCAGTTTATCTCGGGGGCAGAAGGAGCTGTTTTTT. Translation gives CASSLSRGQKELFF.

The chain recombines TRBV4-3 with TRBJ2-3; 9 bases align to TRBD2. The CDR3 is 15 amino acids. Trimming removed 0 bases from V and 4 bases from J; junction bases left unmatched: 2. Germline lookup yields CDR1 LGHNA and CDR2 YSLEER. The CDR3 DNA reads TGCGCCAGCAGCCAAGAACCTAGCGGGGCAGATACGCAGTATTTT. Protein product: CASSQEPSGADTQYF.

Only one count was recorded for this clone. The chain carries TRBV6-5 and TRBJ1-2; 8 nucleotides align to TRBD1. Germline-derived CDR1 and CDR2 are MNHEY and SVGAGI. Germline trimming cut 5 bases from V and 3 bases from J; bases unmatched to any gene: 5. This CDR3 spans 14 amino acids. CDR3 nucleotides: TGTGCCAGCAGTAGGACAGGGTACTACTATGGCTACACCTTC. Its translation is CASSRTGYYYGYTF.

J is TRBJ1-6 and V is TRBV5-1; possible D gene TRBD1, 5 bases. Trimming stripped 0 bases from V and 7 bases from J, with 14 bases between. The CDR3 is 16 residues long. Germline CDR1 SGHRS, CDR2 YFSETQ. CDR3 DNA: TGCGCCAGCAGCTTGGGGCGTTTGGGGGGGAATTCACCCCTCCACTTT. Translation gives CASSLGRLGGNSPLHF.

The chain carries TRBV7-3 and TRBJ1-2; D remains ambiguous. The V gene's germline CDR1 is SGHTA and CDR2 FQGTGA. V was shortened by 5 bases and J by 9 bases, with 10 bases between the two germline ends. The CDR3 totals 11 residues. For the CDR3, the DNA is TGTGCCAGCAGCCCCGGTGAAAGCTACACCTTC. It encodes CASSPGESYTF. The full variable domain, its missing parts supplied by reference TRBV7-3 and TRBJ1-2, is GAGVSQTPSNKVTEKGKYVELRCDPISGHTALYWYRQSLGQGPEFLIYFQGTGAADDSGLPNDRFFAVRPEGSVSTLKIQRTERGDSAVYLCASSPGESYTFGSGTRLTVV.

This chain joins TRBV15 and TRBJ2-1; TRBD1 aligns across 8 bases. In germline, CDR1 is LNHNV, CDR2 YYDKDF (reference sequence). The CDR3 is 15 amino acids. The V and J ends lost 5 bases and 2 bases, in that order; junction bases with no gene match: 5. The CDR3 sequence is CATSYAGQAYNEQFF. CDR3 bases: TGTGCCACCAGCTACGCGGGACAGGCCTACAATGAGCAGTTCTTC.

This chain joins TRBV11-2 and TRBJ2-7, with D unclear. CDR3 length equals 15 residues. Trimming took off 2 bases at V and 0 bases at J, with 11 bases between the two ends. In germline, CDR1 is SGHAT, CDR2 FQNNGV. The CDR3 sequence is CASSLQAVSSYEQYF. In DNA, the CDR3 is TGTGCCAGCAGCTTACAGGCAGTGAGCTCCTACGAGCAGTACTTC.

CDR3 protein: CASSQDVRQGHGYTF. The CDR3 DNA follows: TGTGCCAGCAGCCAAGATGTGAGACAGGGCCATGGCTACACCTTC. The V call is TRBV4-2, the J call TRBJ1-2, with 7 bases matching TRBD1. J lost 6 bases, V lost 0 bases, and 7 bases had no gene match. The germline V gene has CDR1 LGHNA and CDR2 YNFKEQ. CDR3 size: 15 residues.

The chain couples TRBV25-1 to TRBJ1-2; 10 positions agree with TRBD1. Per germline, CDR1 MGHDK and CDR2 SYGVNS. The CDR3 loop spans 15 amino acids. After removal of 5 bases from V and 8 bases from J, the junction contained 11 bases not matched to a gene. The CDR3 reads CASSRKTGGVVGYTF. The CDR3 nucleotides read TGTGCCAGCAGTAGAAAGACAGGGGGCGTAGTCGGCTACACCTTC.

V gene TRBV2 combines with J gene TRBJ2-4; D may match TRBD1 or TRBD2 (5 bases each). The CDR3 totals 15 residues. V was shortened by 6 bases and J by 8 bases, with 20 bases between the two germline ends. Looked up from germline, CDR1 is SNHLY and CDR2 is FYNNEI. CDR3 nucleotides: TGTGCCAGCAGCCGGGACCCGGGCATCCTAGACATTCAGTACTTC. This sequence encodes CASSRDPGILDIQYF.

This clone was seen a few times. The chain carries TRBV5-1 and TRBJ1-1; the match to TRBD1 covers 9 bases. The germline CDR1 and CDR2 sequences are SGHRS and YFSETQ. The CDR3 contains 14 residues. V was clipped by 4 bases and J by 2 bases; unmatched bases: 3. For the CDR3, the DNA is TGCGCCAGCAGCGGGGGACAGGGCAACACTGAAGCTTTCTTT. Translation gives CASSGGQGNTEAFF.

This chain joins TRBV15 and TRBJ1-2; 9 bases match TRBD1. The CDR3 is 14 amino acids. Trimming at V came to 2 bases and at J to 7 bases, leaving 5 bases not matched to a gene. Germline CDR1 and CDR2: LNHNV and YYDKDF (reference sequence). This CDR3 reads CATSRSQGAGGYTF. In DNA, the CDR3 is TGTGCCACCAGCAGATCACAGGGGGCGGGTGGCTACACCTTC.

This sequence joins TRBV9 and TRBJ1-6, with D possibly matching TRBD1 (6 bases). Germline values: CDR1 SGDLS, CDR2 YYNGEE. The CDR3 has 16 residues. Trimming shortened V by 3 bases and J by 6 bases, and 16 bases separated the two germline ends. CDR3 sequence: CASSGSRDTTNSPLHF. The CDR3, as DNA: TGTGCCAGCAGCGGTTCCCGGGACACCACTAATTCACCCCTCCACTTT.

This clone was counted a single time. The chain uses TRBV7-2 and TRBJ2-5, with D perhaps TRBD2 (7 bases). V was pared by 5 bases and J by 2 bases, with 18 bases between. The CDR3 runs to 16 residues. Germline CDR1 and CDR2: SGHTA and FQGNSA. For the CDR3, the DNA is TGTGCCAGCAGCAGAAGGGGGGGAGCGGGGCAAGAGACCCAGTACTTC. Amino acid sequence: CASSRRGGAGQETQYF.

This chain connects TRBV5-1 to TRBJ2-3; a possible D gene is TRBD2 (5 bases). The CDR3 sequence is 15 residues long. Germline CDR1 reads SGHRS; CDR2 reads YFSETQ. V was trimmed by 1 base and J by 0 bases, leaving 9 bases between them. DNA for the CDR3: TGCGCCAGCAGCTTGCTTGAGGGAAGCACAGATACGCAGTATTTT. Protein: CASSLLEGSTDTQYF.

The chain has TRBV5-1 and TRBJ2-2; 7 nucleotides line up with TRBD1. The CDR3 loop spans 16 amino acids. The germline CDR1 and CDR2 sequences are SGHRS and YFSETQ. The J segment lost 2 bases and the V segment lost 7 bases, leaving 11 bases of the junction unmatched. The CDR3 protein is CASGTWRQGNTGELFF. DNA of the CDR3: TGCGCCAGCGGGACCTGGAGACAGGGTAACACCGGGGAGCTGTTTTTT.